The rows below give T cell receptor beta chains drawn from one sample of a study of ipilimumab plus nivolumab after autologous stem cell transplantation. Profiled with immunoSEQ multiplex PCR; TCRdb holds only in-frame clones, not every one. The sample includes around 17,000 clones, roughly 70% of them seen just once. Sequenced material: PBMCs, taken in a trial of ipilimumab plus nivolumab as post-transplant consolidation. Receptor source: a male donor with diffuse large B-cell lymphoma. Both conserved end residues are part of each CDR3. The order of the fields is CDR3 protein, V gene, J gene.

CASSFGGGVGNEQFF	TRBV28	TRBJ2-1
CASSQDVFYTEAFF	TRBV4-2	TRBJ1-1
CASSGQGIAQGGEQYF	TRBV5-1	TRBJ2-7
CSVSAGTNGYTF	TRBV29-1	TRBJ1-2
CASSHRRGGEQYF	TRBV7-9	TRBJ2-7
CASSHSGGSLYNEQFF	TRBV11-2	TRBJ2-1
CASSFQGVGETQYF	TRBV27	TRBJ2-5
CASSLSASGAPQAFF	TRBV28	TRBJ1-1
CASSGDRGGYNEQFF	TRBV2	TRBJ2-1
CATSRGFGGTNYGYTF	TRBV15	TRBJ1-2
CAHKRTDKNTIYF	TRBV2	TRBJ1-3
CASSLESGNEQFF	TRBV7-9	TRBJ2-1
CSVERGTRLGYTF	TRBV29-1	TRBJ1-2
CASSNIGGKETQYF	TRBV25-1	TRBJ2-5
CASRVSGSGTGELFF	TRBV19	TRBJ2-2
CASSFTGRFSYEQYF	TRBV5-5	TRBJ2-7
CASSQSIVAGTEGYTF	TRBV16	TRBJ1-2
CASSSNQGAGTEAFF	TRBV5-1	TRBJ1-1
CASSQKGYNSPLHF	TRBV4-2	TRBJ1-6
CASSVATRVPGLPDTQYF	TRBV9	TRBJ2-3
CASSRTGIGMNTEAFF	TRBV25-1	TRBJ1-1
CASRAQGAAQPQHF	TRBV27	TRBJ1-5
CAISDRVGIYGYTF	TRBV10-3	TRBJ1-2
CASSRGDRVEYEQYF	TRBV19	TRBJ2-7
CASSLAEATETQYF	TRBV5-1	TRBJ2-5
CASSPTGKMNTEAFF	TRBV18	TRBJ1-1
CASSSPTSPRAYEQYF	TRBV7-9	TRBJ2-7
CASVRGQGGNYGYTF	TRBV2	TRBJ1-2
CASSPISGAGYNEQFF	TRBV5-1	TRBJ2-1
CASGQGSNQPQHF	TRBV12-5	TRBJ1-5
CASSLGGDFDEQYF	TRBV5-4	TRBJ2-7
CAIRTGQPGGSYEQYF	TRBV10-3	TRBJ2-7
CASSESPGGASYGYTF	TRBV7-8	TRBJ1-2
CASRAGPRDGYTF	TRBV19	TRBJ1-2
CASGLGGSGANYGYTF	TRBV7-9	TRBJ1-2
CASSQEIGTGDEKLFF	TRBV4-1	TRBJ1-4
CASRRGPLGTQYF	TRBV6-5	TRBJ2-5
CASSPMTGDTYEQYF	TRBV5-1	TRBJ2-7
CASSPYRLQGRNTEAFF	TRBV5-6	TRBJ1-1
CASSETWTQETQYF	TRBV2	TRBJ2-5
CATSKGLAESDTQYF	TRBV15	TRBJ2-3
CASSLWRWDSLNYGYTF	TRBV5-5	TRBJ1-2
CASSSAATRTDTQYF	TRBV5-1	TRBJ2-3
CASSSTNEKLFF	TRBV5-1	TRBJ1-4
CASMTDPLTYNEQFF	TRBV6-1	TRBJ2-1